The subject of this entry is one T cell receptor (beta chain). About 30,000 T cell genomes, or roughly 200 ng DNA, went into the sorted-subset replicate PCRs. The assay was immunoSEQ multiplex PCR, and TCRdb's table has in-frame clones only and misses some. In the table there are over a million clones, approximately 76% of which are singletons. The sample comes from a study of shared clonotypes between healthy human individuals. Study-wide background: CD8 memory received one plate per donor, CD8 naive two, CD4 memory three and CD4 naive three.

The donors were adults (healthy and HIV-negative) with no recent acute infections or vaccinations. The ends were cut back, 1 base at V and 7 bases at J, with 14 bases in the middle. CDR1 is GTSNPN and CDR2 is SVGIG in the germline V gene (reference sequence). The CDR3 extends over 14 amino acids. The chain joins TRBV30 to TRBJ1-5; the D gene is possibly TRBD1 (6 bases). The sample comprised memory CD4+ T cells sorted from blood. Subset indicated: CD45RA-negative fraction. This receptor was taken from a man aged 18 to 29 in good health. CDR3 in DNA: TGTGCCTGGAGTGGAATAACAGGGAAACAGCCCCAGCATTTT. It specifies CAWSGITGKQPQHF.